This TCR beta chain emerged from a study of T-cell reconstitution after alpha-beta-depleted transplantation in children. Study findings and constraints: T cells produced anew were the main source of T-cell counts and diversity one year after transplant. Where alpha-beta T cells came from about two months after transplant was reportedly several hundred expanded graft clones. Recipient T cells and thymic progenitors that survived were the source of the high TCRbeta diversity seen at day 60 in some patients.

TCRbeta library preparation incorporated unique molecular identifiers. TCRdb ran MiXCR on the PCR reads and lists one entry per CDR3 protein. The repertoire has about a million distinct CDR3 sequences, roughly 29% of them found once; the top ten carry roughly 27%. This clonotype came up a few times. Its antigen is unknown. The V end was cut by 1 base, the J end by 5 bases, with 5 bases between. The CDR3 extends over 12 amino acids. CDR1 and CDR2 from the germline V gene are MGHRA and YSYEKL. The chain recombines TRBV4-1 with TRBJ2-5; D is uncertain. Sequencing used PBMCs, mostly from graft donor cells, obtained 360 days after TCRalphabeta/CD19-depleted stem cell transplant. This sequence originates from a boy under two years old who had a stem cell transplant for SCID, so the T cells may come from the graft donor. The CDR3 protein is CASSQASETQYF. For the CDR3, the DNA is TGCGCCAGCAGCCAAGCGTCGGAGACCCAGTACTTC.